This record looks at one T cell receptor beta chain sequence and its context. This receptor's antigen is unknown. No much larger clone exists at a distance of one base, and base qualities are not known. At the junction V is shortened by 4 bases and J by 8 bases, with 9 bases in between. The cysteine opens and the phenylalanine closes a CDR3 of 11 amino acids. The sequence is cut down to CDR3 DNA, 33 bases in frame from base 1. The germline V gene provides CDR1 SQVTM and CDR2 ANQGSEA. Normal lung samples came from the same patient and consisted of non-adjacent lung tissue collected as far from the tumour as possible, at a distance of at least 3 cm. Frozen aliquots of unsorted single-cell suspensions were used for genomic DNA extraction with the QIAamp DNA kit. Tissues were received within 2 hours of resection and processed immediately into single-cell suspensions. Tissue was broken up mechanically, digested enzymatically with DNase I, collagenase I and hyaluronidase for 25 to 35 minutes at 37 degrees C, and then filtered and RBC-lysed.

A two-step multiplex PCR was used to amplify TCR-beta CDR3 regions from genomic DNA, and Illumina-compatible adaptors were added in the second step. As a commercial immunoSEQ service, TCR-beta immunosequencing was carried out on an Illumina platform. The source study handled its data this way. Two measures summarised the repertoires: productive clonality, and Top 10 Clones, meaning the percentage of T-cell templates coming from the ten most frequent sequences. Productive clonality had a range of 0 to 1, where 1 means a monoclonal population. Tumour-associated clones, identified using log10 scatter plots, were defined as sequences that made up at least 0.1% of tumour T-cell templates and were not found in the matched non-adjacent lung. Two-group comparisons used Student's t-tests, stages used ANOVA, and relationships used linear regression, analysed in GraphPad Prism7 and R. TCRdb stores this immuneACCESS table with in-frame sequences only. Part of the clones is absent; in the studies checked, under half of the shortfall reflects unresolved V genes, and no reason is known for the rest. Clonal size and the V and J genes are those of that table, whereas D and trimming came from the DNA. This sample comprises about 1,700 clones, 50% to 70% of them detected only once. Of the sample, approximately 15% falls within the top ten clones.

This record belongs to a study of immune cell composition in non-small cell lung cancer (dated by TCRdb to the late 2010s). General notes on the study: Histologic subtype, mostly lung adenocarcinoma or squamous cell carcinoma, was determined with H&E together with p63, CK5, Napsin A and TTF-1 immunohistochemistry. A few tumour specimens that had TCR-beta data belonged to rare histological subtypes and were left out of the subtype comparisons. For supplementary cohort #1, made up of roughly 10 lung adenocarcinoma cases, paired tumour/lung TCR-beta sequencing was done and TIL populations were generated so that tumour reactivity could be assessed. Adaptive Biotechnologies TCR-beta sequencing was carried out on approximately 37 paired NSCLC tumour and non-adjacent lung specimens, as well as on approximately 26 tumour-only specimens.

Results and caveats for the whole study, not just this receptor: Across some ten adenocarcinoma cases, the maximal tumour-associated clone frequency showed a strong correlation with TIL tumour reactivity, but overall clonality showed no such correlation. No significant correlation was found between smoking pack-years and tumour TCR-beta clonality. The reactivity cohort included only 10 cases, and whether tumour-reactive clones share sequences with the dominant in vivo tumour-associated clones was not shown. Tumour-associated clones >0.5% occurred in nearly half of NSCLC cases: about 33% of adenocarcinomas versus approximately 75% of squamous carcinomas.

Sequencing input: non-adjacent lung tissue. The source of this sequence is a human donor with non-small cell lung cancer. The V gene is TRBV29-1 and the J gene is TRBJ2-1; TRBD2 is perhaps the D gene, given 5 matching bases. The CDR3 in this case is CSVGTADEQFF. DNA sequence: TGCAGCGTTGGGACTGCAGATGAGCAGTTCTTC.